One sample yielded the 10 T cell receptor beta chains listed below, sequenced in a study of PD-1 blockade in classical Hodgkin lymphoma. Libraries were prepared by immunoSEQ multiplex PCR; TCRdb keeps only in-frame clonotypes and omits some of them. This table has roughly 31,000 clones, approximately 88% appearing once. Time point of the sample: newly diagnosed, previously untreated cHL patient sample. The study purified CD4+ T cells from thawed PBMCs using magnetic negative selection. The sequenced material came from CD4+ T cells from blood. These receptors were taken from a human donor with classical Hodgkin lymphoma.

Only one count was recorded for this clone. The rearrangement joins TRBV28 to TRBJ2-7; D possibly corresponds to TRBD2 (5 bases). CDR1 is MDHEN and CDR2 is SYDVKM in the germline V gene. The CDR3 runs to 14 residues. V lost 1 base to trimming and J lost 1 base, with 8 bases between them. The CDR3 DNA follows: TGTGCCAGCAGTTTATCGGGGAAATCCTACGAGCAGTACTTC. It is translated as CASSLSGKSYEQYF.

The chain carries TRBV5-1 and TRBJ2-3; D is possibly TRBD1 or TRBD2 (7 bases each). Germline V gives CDR1 SGHRS, CDR2 YFSETQ. The CDR3 is made up of 13 amino acids. V was pared by 5 bases and J by 4 bases, with 11 bases between. CDR3 sequence: CASRQGRADTQYF. The CDR3 DNA is TGCGCCAGCAGACAGGGGAGGGCAGATACGCAGTATTTT.

V usage is TRBV28 and J usage is TRBJ2-7, with 7 bases fitting TRBD2. Looked up from germline, CDR1 is MDHEN and CDR2 is SYDVKM. The CDR3 loop spans 17 amino acids. Trimming cost V 6 bases and J 3 bases; bases outside gene matches: 17. CDR3 DNA sequence: TGTGCCAGCAGACTTGGTTATGGGGGAGGGCCGGTCTACGAGCAGTACTTC. This sequence encodes CASRLGYGGGPVYEQYF.

The chain recombines TRBV10-1 with TRBJ2-3, with D perhaps matching TRBD2 (5 bases). The CDR3 totals 15 residues. Between the trimmed V and J ends, which lost 3 bases and 2 bases, there was a span of 12 bases. The germline gives CDR1 WNHNN, CDR2 SYGVQD (reference sequence). The DNA of the CDR3 is TGCGCCAGCAGTGATTCGGGGTATGACACAGATACGCAGTATTTT. Protein: CASSDSGYDTDTQYF.

The V and J genes are TRBV10-3 and TRBJ1-1, with D possibly TRBD1 on 5 matching bases. The germline CDR1 and CDR2 sequences are ENHRY and SYGVKD. The V end lost 6 bases, the J end lost 3 bases, and 11 bases lay between the germline ends. CDR3 length equals 13 residues. In nucleotides, the CDR3 is TGTGCCATCAGGGAGGGACTGTACACTGAAGCTTTCTTT. It translates to CAIREGLYTEAFF.

The V call is TRBV19, the J call TRBJ2-4; tentative D call: TRBD1 (6 bases). The ends were cut back, 5 bases at V and 9 bases at J, with 20 bases in the middle. Germline lookup yields CDR1 LNHDA and CDR2 SQIVND (reference sequence). CDR3 length equals 15 residues. The CDR3 loop is CASSPRDIGFGIQYF. DNA for the CDR3: TGTGCCAGTAGTCCCCGGGACATTGGCTTTGGCATTCAGTACTTC.

This chain uses TRBV19 with TRBJ2-1, with 13 bases fitting TRBD2. This CDR3 is built from 15 residues. Losses at the gene ends were 6 bases for V and 6 bases for J; bases not matched to a gene: 5. CDR1 is LNHDA, CDR2 SQIVND, per germline (reference sequence). The CDR3 region has the DNA TGTGCCAGTAGCCCTGGGACTAGCGGGACCAATGAGCAGTTCTTC. Its protein is CASSPGTSGTNEQFF.

The chain carries TRBV7-2 and TRBJ1-1; the D is unclear. Germline CDR1 reads SGHTA; CDR2 reads FQGNSA. The CDR3 covers 14 residues. V was pared by 1 base and J by 4 bases, with 10 bases between. CDR3 DNA: TGTGCCAGCAGCTTAGATGGGGTGAGCACTGAAGCTTTCTTT. The encoded protein is CASSLDGVSTEAFF.

The chain has TRBV10-1 and TRBJ2-3; maybe TRBD2 (5 bases). The CDR3 covers 15 residues. V lost 2 bases to trimming and J lost 5 bases, with 14 bases between them. The germline CDR1 and CDR2 sequences are WNHNN and SYGVQD (reference sequence). The CDR3 here is CASSEEGVGQDTQYF. DNA of the CDR3: TGCGCCAGCAGTGAGGAGGGAGTAGGCCAAGATACGCAGTATTTT.

This sequence joins TRBV5-1 and TRBJ2-2; no reliable D call. Looked up from germline, CDR1 is SGHRS and CDR2 is YFSETQ. V lost 2 bases to trimming and J lost 6 bases, with 5 bases between them. The CDR3 sequence is 12 residues long. The chain's CDR3 is CASSFLAGELFF. The CDR3, as DNA: TGCGCCAGCAGCTTCCTAGCCGGGGAGCTGTTTTTT.